This TCR beta chain was identified during a study of T-cell memory formation after mild COVID-19. This clonotype is labeled medium-sized. What it binds is not known. It was 5'RACE with constant-segment primers that produced the TCR alpha and TCR beta cDNA libraries, which carried sample barcodes and UMIs. TCRdb reanalysed the 5' RACE reads using MiXCR and keeps one entry per CDR3 protein. The sample holds tens of thousands of distinct CDR3 sequences, 6.1% seen once. General study results and limits: SARS-CoV-2 specificity was not confirmed for second-wave clones peaking on day 37. Pre-infection memory held some responding clones, suggesting pre-existing cross-reactive T cells responded. Chiefly within CM and EM were the contracting CD4+ clones; CD8+ ones were within EMRA.

The sequenced sample was PBMCs or a T cell subset sorted from them (not recorded which). This sequence originates from an adult who had mild COVID-19 (a few samples of this study predate the infection). Cell type and time point are not known.

The CDR3 loop reads CASSSSVERTDTQYF. The CDR3 nucleotides read TGTGCCAGCAGCTCTAGCGTGGAGAGAACAGATACGCAGTATTTT. The rearrangement uses TRBV25-1 and TRBJ2-3; D perhaps matches TRBD2 (6 bases). Trimming cost V 6 bases and J 3 bases, with 16 bases left between them. The CDR3 length is 15 residues. Germline-derived CDR1 and CDR2 are MGHDK and SYGVNS.